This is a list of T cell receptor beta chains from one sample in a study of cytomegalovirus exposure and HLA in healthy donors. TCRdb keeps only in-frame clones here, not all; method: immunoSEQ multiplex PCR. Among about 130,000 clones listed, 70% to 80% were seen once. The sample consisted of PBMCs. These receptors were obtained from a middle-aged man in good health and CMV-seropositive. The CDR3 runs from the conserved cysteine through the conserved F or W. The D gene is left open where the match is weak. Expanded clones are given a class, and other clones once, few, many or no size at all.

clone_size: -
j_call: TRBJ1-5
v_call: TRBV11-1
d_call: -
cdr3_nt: TGTGCCAGCAGCAGCAGGGAGGATCAGCCCCAGCATTTT
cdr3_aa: CASSSREDQPQHF

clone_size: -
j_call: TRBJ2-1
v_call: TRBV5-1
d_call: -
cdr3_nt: TGCGCCAGCAGCTTGGTAAGCCCCCCAGGTTCCAATGAGCAGTTCTTC
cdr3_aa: CASSLVSPPGSNEQFF

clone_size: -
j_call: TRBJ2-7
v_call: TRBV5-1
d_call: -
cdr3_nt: TGCGCCAATGGAGGGGGCGCTGATAGCTCCTACGAGCAGTACTTC
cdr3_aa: CANGGGADSSYEQYF

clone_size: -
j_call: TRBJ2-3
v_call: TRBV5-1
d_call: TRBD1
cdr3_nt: TGCGCCAGCAGCGGACAGGGTGTTGGAGATACGCAGTATTTT
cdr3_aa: CASSGQGVGDTQYF

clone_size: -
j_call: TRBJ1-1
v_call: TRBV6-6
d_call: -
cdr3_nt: TGTGCCAGCCTGGGCAGCCTAATCACGAACACTGAAGCTTTCTTT
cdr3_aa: CASLGSLITNTEAFF

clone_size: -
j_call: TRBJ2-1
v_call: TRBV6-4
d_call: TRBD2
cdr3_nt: TGTGCCAGCAGTCTACGGGGGGAGTGGAATGAGCAGTTCTTC
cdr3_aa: CASSLRGEWNEQFF

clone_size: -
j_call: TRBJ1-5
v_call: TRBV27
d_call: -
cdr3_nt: TGTGCCAGCAGTTTGGGTGGACGGGAACCGTATCCCCAGCATTTT
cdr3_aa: CASSLGGREPYPQHF

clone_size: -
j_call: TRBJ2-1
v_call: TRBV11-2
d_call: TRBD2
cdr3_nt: TGTGCCAGCAGCTTAACTAGCGGGAATAACAATGAGCAGTTCTTC
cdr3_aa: CASSLTSGNNNEQFF

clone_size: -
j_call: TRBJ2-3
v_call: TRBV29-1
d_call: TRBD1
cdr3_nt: TGCAGCGTTGTCAGGGGGTCAGATACGCAGTATTTT
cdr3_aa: CSVVRGSDTQYF

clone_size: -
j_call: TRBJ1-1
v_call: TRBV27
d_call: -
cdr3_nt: TGTGCCAGCAGTCCGGCCTACCCGGAGCATCGCACTGAAGCTTTCTTT
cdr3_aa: CASSPAYPEHRTEAFF

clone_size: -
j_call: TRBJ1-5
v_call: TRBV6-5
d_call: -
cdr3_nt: TGTGCCAGCAGTTACGGGGGGTATCAGCCCCAGCATTTT
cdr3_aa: CASSYGGYQPQHF

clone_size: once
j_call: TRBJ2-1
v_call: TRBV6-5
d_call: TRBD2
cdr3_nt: TGTGCCAGCAGTTACCGCGGGAGAGAGCAGTTCTTC
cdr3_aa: CASSYRGREQFF

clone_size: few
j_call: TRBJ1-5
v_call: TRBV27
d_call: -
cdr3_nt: TGTGCCAGCAGTTTATCCCAGTTCGAGCCCCAGCATTTT
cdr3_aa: CASSLSQFEPQHF

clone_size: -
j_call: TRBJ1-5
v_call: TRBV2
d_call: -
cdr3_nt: TGTGCCAGCGGAGCGGGTGCCAATCAGCCCCAGCATTTT
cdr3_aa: CASGAGANQPQHF

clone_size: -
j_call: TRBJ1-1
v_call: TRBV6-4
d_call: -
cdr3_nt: TGTGCCAGCAGTAATGGATTGGAGGGAGAAGCTTTCTTT
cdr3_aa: CASSNGLEGEAFF

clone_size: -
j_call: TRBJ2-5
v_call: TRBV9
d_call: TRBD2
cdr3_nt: TGTGCCAGCAGCCCCGGGGGGGGTTCAGAGACCCAGTACTTC
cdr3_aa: CASSPGGGSETQYF

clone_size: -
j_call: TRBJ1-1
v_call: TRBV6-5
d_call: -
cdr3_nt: TGTGCCAGCAGTTACACGGGAACTGAAGCTTTCTTT
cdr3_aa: CASSYTGTEAFF

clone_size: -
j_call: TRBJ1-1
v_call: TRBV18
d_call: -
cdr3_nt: TGTGCCAGCTCACGACAGAAGAACACTGAAGCTTTCTTT
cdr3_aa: CASSRQKNTEAFF

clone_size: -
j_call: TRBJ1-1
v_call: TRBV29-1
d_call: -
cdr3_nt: TGCAGCGCCGAGCAGGGTAGAGCTTTCTTT
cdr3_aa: CSAEQGRAFF

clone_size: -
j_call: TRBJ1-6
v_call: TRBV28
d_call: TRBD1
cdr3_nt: TGTGCCAGCAGTTCCCCACAGGGGTCTGACTCACCCCTCCACTTT
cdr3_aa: CASSSPQGSDSPLHF

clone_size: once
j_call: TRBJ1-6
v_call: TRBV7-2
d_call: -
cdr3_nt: TGTGCCAGCAGCTGGAGGGGGGGGTCACCCCTCCACTTT
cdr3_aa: CASSWRGGSPLHF

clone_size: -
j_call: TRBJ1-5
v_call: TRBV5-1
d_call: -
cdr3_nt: TGCGCCAGCAGCTTGGACGGGGATGGCAATCAGCCCCAGCATTTT
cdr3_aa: CASSLDGDGNQPQHF

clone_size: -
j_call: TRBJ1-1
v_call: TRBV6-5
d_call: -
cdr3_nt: TGTGCCAGCAGCCCTGTATCGTTAAACACTGAAGCTTTCTTT
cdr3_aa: CASSPVSLNTEAFF

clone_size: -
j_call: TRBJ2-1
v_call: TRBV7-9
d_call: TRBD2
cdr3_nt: TGTGCCAGCAGCTCGAGGACTAGCGGAATCTCCTACAATGAGCAGTTCTTC
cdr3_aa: CASSSRTSGISYNEQFF

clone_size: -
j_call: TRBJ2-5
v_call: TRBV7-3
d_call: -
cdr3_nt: TGTGCCAGCAGCTTACGGAGGGGAGAGACCCAGTACTTC
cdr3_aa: CASSLRRGETQYF

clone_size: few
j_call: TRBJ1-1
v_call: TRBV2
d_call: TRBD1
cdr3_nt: TGTGCCAGCAGAGGGGACAGGAACACTGAAGCTTTCTTT
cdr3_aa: CASRGDRNTEAFF

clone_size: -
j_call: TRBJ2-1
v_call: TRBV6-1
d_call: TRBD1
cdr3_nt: TGTGCCAGCAGTGTATACGGGACAGGGGTTAGCTCCTACAATGAGCAGTTCTTC
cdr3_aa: CASSVYGTGVSSYNEQFF

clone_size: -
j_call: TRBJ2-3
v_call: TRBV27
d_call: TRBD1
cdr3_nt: TGTGCCAGCAGTAGCCGGACAGGGGGTACAGATACGCAGTATTTT
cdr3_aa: CASSSRTGGTDTQYF

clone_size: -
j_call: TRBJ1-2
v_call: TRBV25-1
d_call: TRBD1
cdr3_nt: TGTGCCAGCGCTACGGACAGGAGGGAAATCACCTTC
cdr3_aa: CASATDRREITF

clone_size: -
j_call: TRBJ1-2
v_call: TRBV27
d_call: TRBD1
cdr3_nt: TGTGCCAGCAGTTTGACAGGGATGGCTGGCTACACCTTC
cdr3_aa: CASSLTGMAGYTF

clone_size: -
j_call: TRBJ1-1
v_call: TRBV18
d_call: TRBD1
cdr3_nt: TGTGCCAGCTCACAAGGACAGGGCGGCACTGAAGCTTTCTTT
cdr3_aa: CASSQGQGGTEAFF

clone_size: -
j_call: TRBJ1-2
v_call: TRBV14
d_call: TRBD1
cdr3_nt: TGTGCCAGCAGCCAAGCAGGGGGTGGGTTTGAAGACTATGGCTACACCTTC
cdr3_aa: CASSQAGGGFEDYGYTF

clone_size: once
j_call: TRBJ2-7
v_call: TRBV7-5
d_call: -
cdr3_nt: TGTGTCAGAAGCTTAGCCCGTCATACTAGGGTCGTAAGCGAGCAGTACTTC
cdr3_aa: CVRSLARHTRVVSEQYF

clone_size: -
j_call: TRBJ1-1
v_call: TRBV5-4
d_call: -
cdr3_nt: TGTGCCAGCAGCTTGCTCCCAGGGGTGGTGAAAACTGAAGCTTTCTTT
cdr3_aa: CASSLLPGVVKTEAFF

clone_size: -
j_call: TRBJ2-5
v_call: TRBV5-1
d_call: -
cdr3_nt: TGCGCCAGCAGCTTGGTATTCGGCGGGGACCAAGAGACCCAGTACTTC
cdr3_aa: CASSLVFGGDQETQYF

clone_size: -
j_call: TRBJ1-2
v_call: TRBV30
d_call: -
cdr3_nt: TGTGCCTGGAGTCAGGAGGGTATGTTCTATGGCTACACCTTC
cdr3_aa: CAWSQEGMFYGYTF

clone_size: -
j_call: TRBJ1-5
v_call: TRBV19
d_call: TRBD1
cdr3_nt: TGTGCCAGTAGTCATTCGACAGGGGCCGACAATCAGCCCCAGCATTTT
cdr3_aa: CASSHSTGADNQPQHF

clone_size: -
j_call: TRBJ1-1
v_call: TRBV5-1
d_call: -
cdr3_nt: TGCGCCAGCAGCTTGCAATCCCGGCGTTCAGGGATGAACACTGAAGCTTTCTTT
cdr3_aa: CASSLQSRRSGMNTEAFF

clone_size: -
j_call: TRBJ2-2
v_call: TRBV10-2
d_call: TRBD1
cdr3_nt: TGCGCCAGCAGTGAAAGCTGGGGGACAGGAAAAACCGGGGAGCTGTTTTTT
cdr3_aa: CASSESWGTGKTGELFF

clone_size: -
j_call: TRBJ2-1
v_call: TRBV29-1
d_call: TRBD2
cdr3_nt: TGCAGCGTTGCAGCGGGAGGTTATGAGCAGTTCTTC
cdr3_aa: CSVAAGGYEQFF

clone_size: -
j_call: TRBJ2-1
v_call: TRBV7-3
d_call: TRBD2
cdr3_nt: TGTGCCAGCAGCCCGATCCTAGCGGGACCACAGTTCTTC
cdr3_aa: CASSPILAGPQFF

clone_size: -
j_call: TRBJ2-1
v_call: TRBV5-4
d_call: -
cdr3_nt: TGTGCCAGCAGCACTGCTTCAGGGAGGTCCTACAATGAGCAGTTCTTC
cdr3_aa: CASSTASGRSYNEQFF

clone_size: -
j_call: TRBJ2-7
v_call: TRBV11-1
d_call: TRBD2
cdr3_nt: TGTGCCAGCAGCACCTCTAGCGGGAGCCCTTACGAGCAGTACTTC
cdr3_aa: CASSTSSGSPYEQYF

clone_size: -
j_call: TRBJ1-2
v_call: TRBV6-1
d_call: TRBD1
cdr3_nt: TGTGCCAGCAGCCGAAGACAGGGGTCGGATGGCTACACCTTC
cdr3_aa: CASSRRQGSDGYTF

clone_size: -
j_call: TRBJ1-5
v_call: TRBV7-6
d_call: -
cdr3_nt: TGTGCCAGCAGCTTAGGGCGAGGGCACCCTCAGCCCCAGCATTTT
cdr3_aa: CASSLGRGHPQPQHF

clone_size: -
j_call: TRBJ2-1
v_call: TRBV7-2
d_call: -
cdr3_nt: TGTGCCAGCAGCCCTTTCGGTGAGCAGTTCTTC
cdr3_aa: CASSPFGEQFF

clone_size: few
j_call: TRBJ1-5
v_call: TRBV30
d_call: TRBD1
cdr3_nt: TGTGCCTGGAGTGCGGGACAGTTCAATCAGCCCCAGCATTTT
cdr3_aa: CAWSAGQFNQPQHF

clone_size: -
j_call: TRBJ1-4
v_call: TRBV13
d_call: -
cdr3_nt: TGTGCCAGCAGCTTAGGCCGGGAAGAAAAACTGTTTTTT
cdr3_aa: CASSLGREEKLFF

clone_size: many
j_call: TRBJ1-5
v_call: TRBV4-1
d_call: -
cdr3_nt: TGCGCCAGCAGTGACCAGGGGCATAGCAATCAGCCCCAGCATTTT
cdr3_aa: CASSDQGHSNQPQHF

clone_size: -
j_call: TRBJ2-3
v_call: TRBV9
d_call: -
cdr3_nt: TGTGCCAGCAGCGTAGCGGGGGGCCCTTCTTCTAGCACAGATACGCAGTATTTT
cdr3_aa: CASSVAGGPSSSTDTQYF

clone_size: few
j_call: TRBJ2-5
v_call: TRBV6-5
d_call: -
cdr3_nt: TGTGCCAGCAGCCCCGCAGGTAGCGGTCAAGAGACCCAGTACTTC
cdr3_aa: CASSPAGSGQETQYF

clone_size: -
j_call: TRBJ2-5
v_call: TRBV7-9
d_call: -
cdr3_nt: TGTGCCAGCAGCCCGGGAGAGAGGCAGTACTTC
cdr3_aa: CASSPGERQYF

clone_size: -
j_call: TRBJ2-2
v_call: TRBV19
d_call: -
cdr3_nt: TGTGCCAGTAGTATACAGGGGCCAGGGACCGGGGAGCTGTTTTTT
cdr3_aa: CASSIQGPGTGELFF

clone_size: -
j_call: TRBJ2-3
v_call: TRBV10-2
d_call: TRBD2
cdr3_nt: TGCGCCAGCAGAGACGATCCCGGGGGGTCAGATACGCAGTATTTT
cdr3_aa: CASRDDPGGSDTQYF

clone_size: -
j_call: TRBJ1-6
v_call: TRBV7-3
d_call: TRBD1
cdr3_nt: TGTGCCAGCAGCGTAGGACAGGGACGTTCACCCCTCCACTTT
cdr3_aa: CASSVGQGRSPLHF

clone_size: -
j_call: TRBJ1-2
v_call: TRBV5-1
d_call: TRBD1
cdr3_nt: TGCGCCAGCAGCAATCAATACAGGGGTCGCCTCCCCGATCACTATGGCTACACCTTC
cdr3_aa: CASSNQYRGRLPDHYGYTF

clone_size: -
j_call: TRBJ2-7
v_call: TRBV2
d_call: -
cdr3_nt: TGTGCCAGCAGACCCGACAGGAGGAGCGGCGAGCAGTACTTC
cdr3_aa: CASRPDRRSGEQYF